This T cell receptor beta chain was captured by sequencing in a study of tumor and adjacent non-tumor tissue in lung cancer. Study overall: Millions of productive TCRbeta reads were obtained per sample on average. Overall study results and limits: In normal lung, the top 100 clones were significantly more dominant than in tumor.

CDR1 and CDR2 from the germline V gene are DFQATT and SNEGSKA (reference sequence). V lost 3 bases to trimming and J lost 5 bases; unmatched junction nucleotides: 7. CDR3 length: 14 residues. This sample's RNA came from whole unsorted tissue. Newly diagnosed lung cancer patients had thoracic surgery in China, August–November 2014, without prior chemotherapy. A note on this clonotype: Antigen: not known.

TCRbeta libraries were built with three rounds of nested PCR, modified from ARM-PCR. A single record per CDR3 protein comes from TCRdb applying MiXCR to the multiplex PCR reads. The top ten clones hold about 23% of a sample with roughly 220,000 distinct CDR3 sequences, about 76% of them seen once. Material: lung tumor tissue. This chain links TRBV20-1 with TRBJ1-2; 9 bases align to TRBD1. The sequence was obtained from a man in his 60s with non-small cell lung cancer. CDR3: CSASTRTGVYGYTF. The CDR3 DNA is TGCAGTGCTAGTACAAGGACAGGGGTATATGGCTACACCTTC.